The 22 T cell receptor beta chains presented below share a single source sample, sequenced in a study of graft-versus-host responses after intestinal transplantation. Assay: immunoSEQ multiplex PCR; the TCRdb copy retains only in-frame clones and omits some. The sample contains some 11,000 clones, around four fifths of which appear only once. Material: PBMCs, obtained around 120 days after transplant. All receptors derive from a human patient who received an intestinal transplant, so some T cells may come from the graft donor.

This clone is medium-sized. The identical CDR3 is also encoded by other nucleotide sequences in the sample. This chain joins TRBV28 and TRBJ1-2; the D gene is possibly TRBD1 (6 bases). Trimming took 6 bases from V and 2 from J, leaving 22 bases between them. Germline V lookup: CDR1 MDHEN, CDR2 SYDVKM. The CDR3 extends over 17 amino acids. The CDR3 is CASRGAVRGTLNYGYTF. The CDR3 DNA is TGTGCCAGCAGGGGGGCGGTGAGGGGGACTCTAAACTATGGCTACACCTTC.

The V and J genes are TRBV7-9 and TRBJ2-3, with TRBD2 matching 10 bases. Germline V gene sequence: CDR1 SEHNR, CDR2 FQNEAQ (reference sequence). Trimming removed 4 bases from V and 1 base from J; junction bases left unmatched: 2. The CDR3 length is 15 residues. The CDR3 DNA follows: TGTGCCAGCAGCTATCTAGCGGGAGGCACAGATACGCAGTATTTT. This codes for CASSYLAGGTDTQYF.

In regard to this clone: Other nucleotide sequences from this sample produce the same CDR3. V and J are TRBV18 and TRBJ2-5; weak D call: TRBD2 (6 bases). The CDR3 is made up of 16 amino acids. V was trimmed by 4 bases and J by 4 bases, leaving 19 bases between them. Looked up from germline, CDR1 is KGHSH and CDR2 is LQKENI. This CDR3 reads CASSQRGGKGGETQYF. Written as DNA, the CDR3 is TGTGCCAGCTCACAGCGAGGCGGCAAGGGAGGAGAGACCCAGTACTTC.

The chain uses TRBV5-6 and TRBJ1-2; 8 bases match TRBD1. Germline trimming cut 3 bases from V and 8 bases from J; bases unmatched to any gene: 12. The CDR3 covers 15 residues. The germline gives CDR1 SGHDT, CDR2 YYEEEE. CDR3 DNA sequence: TGTGCCAGCAGCTATGACAGGGGCGATCTGGGAGGCTACACCTTC. Protein: CASSYDRGDLGGYTF.

V and J are TRBV5-1 and TRBJ2-5; 11 bases match TRBD2. V lost 4 bases, J lost 3 bases, and 11 bases stayed unmatched. This CDR3 has 17 amino acids. Germline V CDR1 and CDR2: SGHRS, YFSETQ. The CDR3 loop is CASSRPPTSGAEETQYF. CDR3 nucleotide sequence: TGCGCCAGCAGCCGGCCCCCGACTAGCGGGGCCGAAGAGACCCAGTACTTC.

The CDR3 nucleotides read TGTGCCAGCAGTGAGACTAGCGGCTCCTACAATGAGCAGTTCTTC. As protein: CASSETSGSYNEQFF. The chain recombines TRBV6-1 with TRBJ2-1; 9 bases match TRBD2. This CDR3 is 15 amino acids long. CDR1 is MNHNS and CDR2 is SASEGT in the germline V gene. The trim removed 3 bases at V and 0 bases at J, leaving 0 bases unmatched.

The chain links TRBV6-1 to TRBJ2-1; 8 bases fit TRBD2. The germline CDR1 and CDR2 sequences are MNHNS and SASEGT. V shed 2 bases, J shed 0 bases, and the junction held 0 bases outside the gene matches. This CDR3 comprises 15 residues. The chain's CDR3 is CASSELAGSYNEQFF. The DNA for the CDR3 is TGTGCCAGCAGTGAACTAGCGGGCTCCTACAATGAGCAGTTCTTC.

The gene calls are TRBV5-1 and TRBJ2-2; TRBD2 is a possible D gene (5 bases). The CDR3 extends over 15 amino acids. V gave up 0 bases and J gave up 4 bases, with 10 bases separating them. Per the germline V gene, CDR1 is SGHRS and CDR2 is YFSETQ. The CDR3, as DNA: TGCGCCAGCAGCTTGGAGTGGGCGGGCACCGGGGAGCTGTTTTTT. Translated: CASSLEWAGTGELFF. The whole variable domain, filled in from reference TRBV5-1 and TRBJ2-2, reads KAGVTQTPRYLIKTRGQQVTLSCSPISGHRSVSWYQQTPGQGLQFLFEYFSETQRNKGNFPGRFSGRQFSNSRSEMNVSTLELGDSALYLCASSLEWAGTGELFFGEGSRLTVL.

The chain recombines TRBV5-1 with TRBJ2-7; possibly TRBD2 for D (6 bases). The germline CDR1 and CDR2 sequences are SGHRS and YFSETQ. With 2 bases removed from V and 0 bases from J, the gap between germline ends came to 15 bases. CDR3 length: 16 residues. CDR3 coding DNA: TGCGCCAGCAGCTTAGGCGGGACGCCCAGCTCCTACGAGCAGTACTTC. It is translated as CASSLGGTPSSYEQYF.

The rearrangement uses TRBV5-1 and TRBJ1-6, with 8 bases aligning to TRBD1. V was pared by 3 bases and J by 9 bases, with 5 bases of the junction left unmatched. This CDR3 is built from 14 residues. Germline-derived CDR1 and CDR2 are SGHRS and YFSETQ. CDR3 sequence (DNA): TGCGCCAGCAGCTCATGGGACAGGAGTTCACCCCTCCACTTT. Amino acids: CASSSWDRSSPLHF. The full variable domain, in which reference TRBV5-1 and TRBJ1-6 provide the parts outside the CDR3, is KAGVTQTPRYLIKTRGQQVTLSCSPISGHRSVSWYQQTPGQGLQFLFEYFSETQRNKGNFPGRFSGRQFSNSRSEMNVSTLELGDSALYLCASSSWDRSSPLHFGNGTRLTVT.

This clone showed up just a few times. The chain couples TRBV21-1 to TRBJ1-3; TRBD1 reflects the table's D call only, with no check against the DNA. TRBV21-1 is flagged as a pseudogene. The CDR3 is made up of 17 amino acids. CDR3 sequence (DNA): TGTGCCAGCAGCTCGACGGAAGGGGAACTCTCTGGAAACACCATATATTTT. Translating gives CASSSTEGELSGNTIYF.

The chain has TRBV7-2 and TRBJ2-7; D gene uncertain. The CDR3 totals 13 residues. V lost 5 bases and J lost 3, with 11 bases in between. Germline V gene sequence: CDR1 SGHTA, CDR2 FQGNSA. The CDR3 sequence is CASSRTIFYEQYF. The CDR3 DNA follows: TGTGCCAGCAGCCGGACGATTTTCTACGAGCAGTACTTC.

This chain links TRBV6-4 with TRBJ2-7, with 7 bases that match TRBD1. This CDR3 comprises 13 residues. Germline lookup yields CDR1 MRHNA and CDR2 SNTAGT. The ends lost 6 bases at V and 5 bases at J; junction bases unmatched: 7. CDR3 in amino acids: CASSKTGRDEQYF. CDR3 coding DNA: TGTGCCAGCAGCAAGACAGGGAGAGACGAGCAGTACTTC.

The CDR3: CASRWTGGLTEAFF. CDR3 bases: TGCGCCAGCAGGTGGACAGGGGGCCTCACTGAAGCTTTCTTT. The rearrangement joins TRBV10-2 to TRBJ1-1; 11 positions match TRBD1. Trimming took 6 bases from V and 4 from J; bases not matched to a gene: 4. Germline loops: CDR1 WSHSY, CDR2 SAAADI. The CDR3 is 14 residues long.

The chain carries TRBV29-1 and TRBJ2-7; 7 positions match TRBD2. This CDR3 comprises 13 residues. V was clipped by 1 base and J by 6 bases; unmatched bases: 6. Germline CDR1 and CDR2: SQVTM and ANQGSEA. The CDR3 DNA reads as TGCAGCGTTGAAGGCGGACTAGATGGCGAGCAGTACTTC. Translating it yields CSVEGGLDGEQYF.

V gene TRBV9 combines with J gene TRBJ1-6; no clear D. V was pared by 4 bases and J by 7 bases, with 12 bases between. This CDR3 is 14 amino acids long. The germline gives CDR1 SGDLS, CDR2 YYNGEE. DNA for the CDR3: TGTGCCAGCAGCTCCGAAGGTACGAATTCACCCCTCCACTTT. It yields the protein CASSSEGTNSPLHF.

This chain links TRBV4-2 with TRBJ2-7; 7 bases are shared with TRBD1. Germline CDR1 and CDR2: LGHNA and YNFKEQ. The CDR3 is 16 amino acids. With V trimmed by 0 bases and J by 0 bases, 5 bases remained unmatched. The DNA for the CDR3 is TGTGCCAGCAGCCAAGATCCGGCAGGGGGCTCCTACGAGCAGTACTTC. This sequence encodes CASSQDPAGGSYEQYF.

The chain joins TRBV6-6 to TRBJ2-7; 7 bases line up with TRBD2. The CDR3 has 11 amino acids. Looked up from germline, CDR1 is MNHNY and CDR2 is SVGAGI (reference sequence). V lost 5 bases to trimming and J lost 7 bases; unmatched junction nucleotides: 2. CDR3 region: CASSHGREQYF. Written as DNA, the CDR3 is TGTGCCAGCAGTCACGGGAGGGAGCAGTACTTC.

The rearrangement links TRBV6-5 to TRBJ2-7, with D tentatively TRBD1 (6 bases). Germline-derived CDR1 and CDR2 are MNHEY and SVGAGI. The CDR3 is 12 residues long. Trimming took 7 bases from V and 1 from J, leaving 8 bases between them. In nucleotides, the CDR3 is TGTGCCAGCAAGGGGACATCCTACGAGCAGTACTTC. Translation gives CASKGTSYEQYF.

V gene TRBV7-7 combines with J gene TRBJ2-7, with D possibly TRBD1 on 5 matching bases. The CDR3 contains 11 residues. Trimming shortened V by 2 bases and J by 6 bases, and 5 bases separated the two germline ends. Per the germline V gene, CDR1 is SSHAT and CDR2 is FNYEAQ (reference sequence). CDR3 residues: CASSLQGEQYF. In DNA form, the CDR3 reads TGTGCCAGCAGCTTACAGGGCGAGCAGTACTTC.

The gene calls are TRBV18 and TRBJ1-6; D is undetermined. Trimming stripped 3 bases from V and 8 bases from J, with 14 bases between. CDR1 KGHSH and CDR2 LQKENI come from the germline V gene. CDR3 length: 15 amino acids. Here the CDR3 reads CASSPPGGLDSPLHF. The CDR3, as DNA: TGTGCCAGCTCACCTCCAGGCGGGTTGGATTCACCCCTCCACTTT.

This chain links TRBV7-9 with TRBJ2-7; TRBD2 matches at 12 bases. The CDR3 consists of 15 residues. J gave up 5 bases and V 5 bases, and 7 bases lay outside the gene matches. Germline V gene lookup returns CDR1 SEHNR and CDR2 FQNEAQ (reference sequence). CDR3 amino acids: CASSPLTSGSNEQYF. The CDR3 DNA is TGTGCCAGCAGCCCCCTGACTAGCGGGAGTAACGAGCAGTACTTC. Supplemented by reference TRBV7-9 and TRBJ2-7, the full variable domain reads DTGVSQNPRHKITKRGQNVTFRCDPISEHNRLYWYRQTLGQGPEFLTYFQNEAQLEKSRLLSDRFSAERPKGSFSTLEIQRTEQGDSAMYLCASSPLTSGSNEQYFGPGTRLTVT.